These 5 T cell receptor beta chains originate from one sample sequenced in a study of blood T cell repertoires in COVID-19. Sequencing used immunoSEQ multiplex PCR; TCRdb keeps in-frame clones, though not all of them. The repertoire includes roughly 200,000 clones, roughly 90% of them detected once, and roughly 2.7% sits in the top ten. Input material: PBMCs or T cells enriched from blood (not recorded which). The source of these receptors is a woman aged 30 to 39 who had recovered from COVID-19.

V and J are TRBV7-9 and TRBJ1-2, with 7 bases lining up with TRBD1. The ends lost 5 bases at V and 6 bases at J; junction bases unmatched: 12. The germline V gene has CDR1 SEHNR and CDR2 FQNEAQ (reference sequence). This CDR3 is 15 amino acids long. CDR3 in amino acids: CASSIRQGRSDGYTF. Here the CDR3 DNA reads TGTGCCAGCAGCATACGACAGGGTAGGAGCGATGGCTACACCTTC.

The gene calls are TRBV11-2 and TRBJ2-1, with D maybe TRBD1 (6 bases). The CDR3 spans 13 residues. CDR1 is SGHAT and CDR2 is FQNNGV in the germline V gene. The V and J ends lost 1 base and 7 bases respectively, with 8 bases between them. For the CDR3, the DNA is TGTGCCAGCAGCTTAGGGGACATTAATGAGCAGTTCTTC. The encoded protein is CASSLGDINEQFF.

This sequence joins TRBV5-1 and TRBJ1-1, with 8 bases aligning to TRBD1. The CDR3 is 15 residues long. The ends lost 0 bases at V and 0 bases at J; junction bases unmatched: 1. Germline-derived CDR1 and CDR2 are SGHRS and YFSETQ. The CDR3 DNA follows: TGCGCCAGCAGCTTGGACAGGGGGTTGAACACTGAAGCTTTCTTT. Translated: CASSLDRGLNTEAFF. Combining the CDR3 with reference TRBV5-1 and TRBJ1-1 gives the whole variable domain KAGVTQTPRYLIKTRGQQVTLSCSPISGHRSVSWYQQTPGQGLQFLFEYFSETQRNKGNFPGRFSGRQFSNSRSEMNVSTLELGDSALYLCASSLDRGLNTEAFFGQGTRLTVV.

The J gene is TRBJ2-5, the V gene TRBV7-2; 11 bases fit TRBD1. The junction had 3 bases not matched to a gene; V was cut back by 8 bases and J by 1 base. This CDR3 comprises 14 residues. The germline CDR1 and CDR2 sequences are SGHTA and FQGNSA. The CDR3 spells CASSGTGGQETQYF. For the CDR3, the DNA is TGTGCCAGCTCCGGGACAGGGGGCCAAGAGACCCAGTACTTC.

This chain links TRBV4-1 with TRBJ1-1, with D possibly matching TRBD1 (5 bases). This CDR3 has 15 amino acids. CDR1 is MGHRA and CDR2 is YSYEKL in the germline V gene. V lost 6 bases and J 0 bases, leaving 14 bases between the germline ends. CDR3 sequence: CASRPTDPMNTEAFF. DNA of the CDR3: TGCGCCAGCAGACCGACAGACCCCATGAACACTGAAGCTTTCTTT.